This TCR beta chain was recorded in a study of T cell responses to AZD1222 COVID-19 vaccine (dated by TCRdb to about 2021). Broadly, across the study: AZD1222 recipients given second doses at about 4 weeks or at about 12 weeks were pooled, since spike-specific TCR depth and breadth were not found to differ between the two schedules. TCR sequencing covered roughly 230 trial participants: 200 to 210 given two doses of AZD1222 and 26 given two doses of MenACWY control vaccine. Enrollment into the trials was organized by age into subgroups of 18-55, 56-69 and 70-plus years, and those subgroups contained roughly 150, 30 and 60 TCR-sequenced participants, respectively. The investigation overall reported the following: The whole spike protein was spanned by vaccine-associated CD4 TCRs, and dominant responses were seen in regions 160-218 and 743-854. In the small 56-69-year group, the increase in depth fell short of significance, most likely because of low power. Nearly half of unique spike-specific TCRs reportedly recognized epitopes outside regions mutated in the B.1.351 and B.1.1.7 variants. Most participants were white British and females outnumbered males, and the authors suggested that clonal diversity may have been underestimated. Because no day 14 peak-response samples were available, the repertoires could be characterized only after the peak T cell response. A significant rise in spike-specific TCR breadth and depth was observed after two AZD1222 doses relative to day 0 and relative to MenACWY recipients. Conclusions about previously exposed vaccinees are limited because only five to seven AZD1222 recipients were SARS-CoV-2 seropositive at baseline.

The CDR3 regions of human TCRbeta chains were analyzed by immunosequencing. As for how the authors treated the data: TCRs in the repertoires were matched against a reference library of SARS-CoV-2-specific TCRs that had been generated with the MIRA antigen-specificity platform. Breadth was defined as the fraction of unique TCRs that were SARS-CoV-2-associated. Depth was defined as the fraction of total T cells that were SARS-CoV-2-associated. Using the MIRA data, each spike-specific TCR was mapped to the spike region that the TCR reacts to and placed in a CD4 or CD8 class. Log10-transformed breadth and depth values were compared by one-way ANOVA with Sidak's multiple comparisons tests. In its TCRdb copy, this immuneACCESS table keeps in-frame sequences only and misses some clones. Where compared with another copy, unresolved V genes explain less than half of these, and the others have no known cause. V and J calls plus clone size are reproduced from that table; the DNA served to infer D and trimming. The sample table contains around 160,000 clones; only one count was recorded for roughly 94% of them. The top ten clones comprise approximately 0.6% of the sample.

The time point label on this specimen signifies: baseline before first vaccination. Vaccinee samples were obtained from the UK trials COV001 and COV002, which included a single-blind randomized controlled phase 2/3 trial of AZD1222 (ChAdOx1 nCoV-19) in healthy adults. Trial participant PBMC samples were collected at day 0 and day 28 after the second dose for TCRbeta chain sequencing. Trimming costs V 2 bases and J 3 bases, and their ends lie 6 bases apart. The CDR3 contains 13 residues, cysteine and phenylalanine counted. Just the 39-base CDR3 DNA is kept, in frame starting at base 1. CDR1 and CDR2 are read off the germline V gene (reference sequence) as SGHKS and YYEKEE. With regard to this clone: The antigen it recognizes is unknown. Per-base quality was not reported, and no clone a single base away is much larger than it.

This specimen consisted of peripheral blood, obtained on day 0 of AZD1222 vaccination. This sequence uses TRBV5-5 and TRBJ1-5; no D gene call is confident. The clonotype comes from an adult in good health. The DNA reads TGTGCCAGCAGCTTCCAGTCCAATCAGCCCCAGCATTTT. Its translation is CASSFQSNQPQHF.